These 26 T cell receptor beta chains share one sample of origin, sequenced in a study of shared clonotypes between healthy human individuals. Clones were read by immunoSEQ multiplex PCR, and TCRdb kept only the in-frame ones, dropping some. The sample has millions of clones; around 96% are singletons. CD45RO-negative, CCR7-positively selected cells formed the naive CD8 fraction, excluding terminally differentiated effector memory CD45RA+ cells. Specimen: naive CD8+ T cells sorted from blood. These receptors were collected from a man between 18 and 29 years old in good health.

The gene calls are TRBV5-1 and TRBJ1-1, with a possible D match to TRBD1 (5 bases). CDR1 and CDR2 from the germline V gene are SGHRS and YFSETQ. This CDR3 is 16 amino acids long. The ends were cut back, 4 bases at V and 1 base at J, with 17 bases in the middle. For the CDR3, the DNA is TGCGCCAGCAGCCCCGGGGAAGGGGCCACGAACACTGAAGCTTTCTTT. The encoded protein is CASSPGEGATNTEAFF. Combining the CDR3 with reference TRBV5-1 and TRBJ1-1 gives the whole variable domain KAGVTQTPRYLIKTRGQQVTLSCSPISGHRSVSWYQQTPGQGLQFLFEYFSETQRNKGNFPGRFSGRQFSNSRSEMNVSTLELGDSALYLCASSPGEGATNTEAFFGQGTRLTVV.

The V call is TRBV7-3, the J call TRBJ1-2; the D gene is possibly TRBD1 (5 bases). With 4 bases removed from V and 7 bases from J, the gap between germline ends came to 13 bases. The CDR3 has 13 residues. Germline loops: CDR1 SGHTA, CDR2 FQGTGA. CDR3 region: CASSSTGAGGYTF. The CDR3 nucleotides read TGTGCCAGCAGCTCCACCGGGGCGGGTGGCTACACCTTC.

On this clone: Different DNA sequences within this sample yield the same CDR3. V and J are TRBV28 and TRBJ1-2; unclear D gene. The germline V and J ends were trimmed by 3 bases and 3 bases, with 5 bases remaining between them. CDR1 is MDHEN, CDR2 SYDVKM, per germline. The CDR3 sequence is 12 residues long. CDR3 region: CASSFSDYGYTF. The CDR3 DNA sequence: TGTGCCAGCAGTTTCTCGGACTATGGCTACACCTTC.

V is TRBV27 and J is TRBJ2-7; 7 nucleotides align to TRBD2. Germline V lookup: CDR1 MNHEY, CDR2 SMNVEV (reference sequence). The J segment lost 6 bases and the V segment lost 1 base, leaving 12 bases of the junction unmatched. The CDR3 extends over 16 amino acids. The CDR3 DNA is TGTGCCAGCAGTTTATTTCGGGGCGCGGGAGATCGCGAGCAGTACTTC. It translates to CASSLFRGAGDREQYF.

CDR3 nucleotide sequence: TGTGCCAGCAGTGAAAACGGAGGAGAGACCTACGAGCAGTACTTC. Amino acid sequence: CASSENGGETYEQYF. This chain links TRBV2 with TRBJ2-7; D is perhaps TRBD2 (5 bases). Germline V gene sequence: CDR1 SNHLY, CDR2 FYNNEI. The CDR3 loop spans 15 amino acids. The germline V and J ends were trimmed by 2 bases and 2 bases, with 13 bases remaining between them.

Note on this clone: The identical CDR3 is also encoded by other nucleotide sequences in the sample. The CDR3 DNA follows: TGTGCCAGCAGTCCTACTAGCGGGGGCTACGAGCAGTACTTC. Amino acids: CASSPTSGGYEQYF. The chain is built from TRBV27 and TRBJ2-7; 11 nucleotides line up with TRBD2. Germline loops: CDR1 MNHEY, CDR2 SMNVEV (reference sequence). This CDR3 is 14 amino acids long. The junction had 3 bases not matched to a gene; V was cut back by 5 bases and J by 3 bases.

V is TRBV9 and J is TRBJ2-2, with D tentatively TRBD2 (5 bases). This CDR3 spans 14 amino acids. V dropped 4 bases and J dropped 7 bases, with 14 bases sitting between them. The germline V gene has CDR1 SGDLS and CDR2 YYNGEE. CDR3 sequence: CASSPSRGVGELFF. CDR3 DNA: TGTGCCAGCAGCCCAAGCCGGGGTGTCGGGGAGCTGTTTTTT.

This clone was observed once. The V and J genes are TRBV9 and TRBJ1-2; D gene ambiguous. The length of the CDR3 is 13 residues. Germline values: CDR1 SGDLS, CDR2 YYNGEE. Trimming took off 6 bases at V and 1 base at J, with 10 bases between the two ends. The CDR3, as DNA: TGTGCCAGCAATGGCCGTATTAACTATGGCTACACCTTC. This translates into CASNGRINYGYTF. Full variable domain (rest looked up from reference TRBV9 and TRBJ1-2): DSGVTQTPKHLITATGQRVTLRCSPRSGDLSVYWYQQSLDQGLQFLIQYYNGEERAKGNILERFSAQQFPDLHSELNLSSLELGDSALYFCASNGRINYGYTFGSGTRLTVV.

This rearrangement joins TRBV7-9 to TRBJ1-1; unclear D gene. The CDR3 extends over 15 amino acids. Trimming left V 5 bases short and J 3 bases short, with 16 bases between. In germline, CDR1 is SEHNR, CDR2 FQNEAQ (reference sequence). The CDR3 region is CASSPEAGVHTEAFF. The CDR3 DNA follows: TGTGCCAGCAGCCCGGAGGCCGGCGTCCACACTGAAGCTTTCTTT.

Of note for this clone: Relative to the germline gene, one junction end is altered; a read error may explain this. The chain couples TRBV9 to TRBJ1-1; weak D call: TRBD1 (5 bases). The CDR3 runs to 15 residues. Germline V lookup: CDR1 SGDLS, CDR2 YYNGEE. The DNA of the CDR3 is TGTGCCAGCAGCCCGCCTGACAGCCAGAACGCTGAAGCTTTCTTT. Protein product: CASSPPDSQNAEAFF.

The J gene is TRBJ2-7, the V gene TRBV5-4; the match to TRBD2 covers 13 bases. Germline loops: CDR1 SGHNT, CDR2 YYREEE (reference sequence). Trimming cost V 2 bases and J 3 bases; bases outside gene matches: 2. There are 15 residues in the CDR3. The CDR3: CASSFGLAGVYEQYF. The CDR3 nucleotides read TGTGCCAGCAGCTTCGGACTAGCGGGGGTCTACGAGCAGTACTTC.

CDR3 loop: CASSNFQLAGGLRNEQFF. The CDR3 DNA reads TGTGCCAGCAGTAATTTCCAACTAGCGGGAGGGCTCCGCAATGAGCAGTTCTTC. The chain carries TRBV5-6 and TRBJ2-1; 13 bases are a match to TRBD2. Germline loops: CDR1 SGHDT, CDR2 YYEEEE. The V segment lost 5 bases and the J segment 6 bases; nucleotides outside the gene matches: 14. The CDR3 covers 18 residues.

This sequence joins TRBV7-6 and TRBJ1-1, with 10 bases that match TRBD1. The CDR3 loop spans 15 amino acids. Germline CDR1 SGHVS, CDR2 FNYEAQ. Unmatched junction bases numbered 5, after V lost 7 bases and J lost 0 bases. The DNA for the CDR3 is TGTGCCAGCACCCTGGGACAGGGGATGAACACTGAAGCTTTCTTT. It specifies CASTLGQGMNTEAFF.

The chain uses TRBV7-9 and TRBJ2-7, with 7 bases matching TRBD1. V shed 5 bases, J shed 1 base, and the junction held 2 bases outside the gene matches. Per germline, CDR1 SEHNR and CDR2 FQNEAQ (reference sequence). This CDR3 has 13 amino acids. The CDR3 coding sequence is TGTGCCAGCAGCGACAGGGTTTCCTACGAGCAGTACTTC. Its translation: CASSDRVSYEQYF.

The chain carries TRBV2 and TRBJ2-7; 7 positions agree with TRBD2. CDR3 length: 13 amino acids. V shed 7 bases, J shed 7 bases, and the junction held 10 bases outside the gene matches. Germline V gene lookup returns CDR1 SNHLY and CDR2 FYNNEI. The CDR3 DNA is TGTGCCAGCACCGCCGGGGGACTAAATGAGCAGTACTTC. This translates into CASTAGGLNEQYF.

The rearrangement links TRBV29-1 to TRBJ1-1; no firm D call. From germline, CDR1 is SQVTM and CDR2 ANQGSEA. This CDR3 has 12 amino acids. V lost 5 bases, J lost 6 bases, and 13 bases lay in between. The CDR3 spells CSVMIPNAEAFF. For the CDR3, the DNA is TGCAGCGTTATGATCCCCAACGCTGAAGCTTTCTTT.

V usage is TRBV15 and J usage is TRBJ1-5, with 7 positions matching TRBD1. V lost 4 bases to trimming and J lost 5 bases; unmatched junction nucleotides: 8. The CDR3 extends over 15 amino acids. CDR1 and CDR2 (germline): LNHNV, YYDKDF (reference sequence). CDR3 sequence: CATSMKGQFYQPQHF. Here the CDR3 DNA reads TGTGCCACCAGCATGAAGGGACAGTTCTATCAGCCCCAGCATTTT.

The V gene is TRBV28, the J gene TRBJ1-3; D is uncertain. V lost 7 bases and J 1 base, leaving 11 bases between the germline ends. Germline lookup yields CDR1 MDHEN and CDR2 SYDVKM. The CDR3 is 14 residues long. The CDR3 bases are TGTGCCAGCACGAGTCCCCGGTCTGGAAACACCATATATTTT. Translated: CASTSPRSGNTIYF.

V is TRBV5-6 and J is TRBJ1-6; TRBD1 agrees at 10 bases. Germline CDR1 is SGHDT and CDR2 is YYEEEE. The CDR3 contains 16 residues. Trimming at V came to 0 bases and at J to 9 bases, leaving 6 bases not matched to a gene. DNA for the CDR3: TGTGCCAGCAGCTTGGGGGACAGGGGTTTGATTTCACCCCTCCACTTT. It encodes CASSLGDRGLISPLHF.

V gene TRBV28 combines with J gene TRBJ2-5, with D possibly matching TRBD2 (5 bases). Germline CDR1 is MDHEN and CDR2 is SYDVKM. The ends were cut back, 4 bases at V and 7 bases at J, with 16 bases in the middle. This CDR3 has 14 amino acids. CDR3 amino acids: CASSSPVEGRTQYF. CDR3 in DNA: TGTGCCAGCAGTTCCCCTGTAGAGGGTCGGACCCAGTACTTC.

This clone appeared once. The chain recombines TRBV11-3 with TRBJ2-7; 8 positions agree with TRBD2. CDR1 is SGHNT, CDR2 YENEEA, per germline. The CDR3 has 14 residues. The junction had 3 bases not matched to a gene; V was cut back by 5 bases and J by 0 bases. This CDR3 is CASSATSGSYEQYF. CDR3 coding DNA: TGTGCCAGCAGCGCAACTAGCGGCTCCTACGAGCAGTACTTC.

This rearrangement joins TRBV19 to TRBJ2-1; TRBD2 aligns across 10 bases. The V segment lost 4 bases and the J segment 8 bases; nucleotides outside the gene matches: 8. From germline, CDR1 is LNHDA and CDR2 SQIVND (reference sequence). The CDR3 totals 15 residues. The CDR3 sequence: CASSTPSGRGDEQFF. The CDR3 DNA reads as TGTGCCAGTAGTACGCCTAGCGGGAGAGGCGATGAGCAGTTCTTC.

CDR3 loop: CASREPRYEQYF. Here the CDR3 DNA reads TGTGCCAGCAGGGAACCGCGCTACGAGCAGTACTTC. This chain connects TRBV6-1 to TRBJ2-7; no firm D call. The germline V gene has CDR1 MNHNS and CDR2 SASEGT. The CDR3 is 12 residues long. Trimming left V 6 bases short and J 3 bases short, with 9 bases between.

The CDR3 protein is CASSSWGSGGFSYNEQFF. In nucleotides, the CDR3 is TGTGCCAGCAGCTCCTGGGGGAGCGGGGGTTTCTCCTACAATGAGCAGTTCTTC. The V gene is TRBV9, the J gene TRBJ2-1; TRBD2 matches at 8 bases. The CDR3 spans 18 residues. Germline trimming cut 4 bases from V and 0 bases from J; bases unmatched to any gene: 12. Germline CDR1 and CDR2: SGDLS and YYNGEE.

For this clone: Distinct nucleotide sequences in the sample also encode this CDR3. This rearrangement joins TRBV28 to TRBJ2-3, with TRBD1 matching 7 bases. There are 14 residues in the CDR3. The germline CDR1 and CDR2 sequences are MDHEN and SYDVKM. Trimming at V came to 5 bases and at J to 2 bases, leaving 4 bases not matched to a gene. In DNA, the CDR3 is TGTGCCAGCAGTCGGACAGGAGACACAGATACGCAGTATTTT. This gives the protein CASSRTGDTDTQYF. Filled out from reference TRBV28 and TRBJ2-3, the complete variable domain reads DVKVTQSSRYLVKRTGEKVFLECVQDMDHENMFWYRQDPGLGLRLIYFSYDVKMKEKGDIPEGYSVSREKKERFSLILESASTNQTSMYLCASSRTGDTDTQYFGPGTRLTVL.

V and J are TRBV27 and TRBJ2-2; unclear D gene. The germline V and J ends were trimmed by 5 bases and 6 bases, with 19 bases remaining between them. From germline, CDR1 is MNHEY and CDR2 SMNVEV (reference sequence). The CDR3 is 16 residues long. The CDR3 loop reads CASSPPGAVVPGELFF. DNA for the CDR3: TGTGCCAGCAGTCCTCCGGGCGCGGTCGTTCCCGGGGAGCTGTTTTTT.